The T cell receptor beta chain under discussion was sequenced for a study of CD8+CD57+ T cells in acquired aplastic anemia. Study information: Sorted CD4+ and CD8+ cells yielded around 3.2 ug of DNA on average.

This clonotype was recorded at least ten times. As yet, its antigen is unknown. CDR3 size: 16 residues. Germline lookup yields CDR1 DFQATT and CDR2 SNEGSKA (reference sequence). The junction had 9 bases not matched to a gene; V was cut back by 0 bases and J by 4 bases. The TCR beta profiling, which covered VDJ combination and CDR3 sequence, was carried out using genomic DNA as the template. TCRdb analysed the reads with MiXCR anew, one entry per CDR3 protein. Of 200,000 or so distinct CDR3 sequences in the sample, around three fifths were seen once. The study, taken as a whole, reports: With respect to CD8+ Simpson's diversity, patients and controls did not differ significantly. Patients and controls were found to share approximately 31 CD8+ CDR3 sequences.

The clonotype comes from a human donor with severe aplastic anemia or a healthy control (not recorded which). The sample consisted of sorted CD4+, CD8+, or CD8+CD57+ T cells (not recorded which) from PBMCs. The genes are TRBV20-1 and TRBJ2-7, with 10 bases matching TRBD2. The CDR3 region is CSARDRTSGGAYEQYF. The CDR3 region has the DNA TGCAGTGCTAGAGATCGGACCAGCGGGGGGGCGTACGAGCAGTACTTC.